One sample yielded the 30 T cell receptor beta chains listed below, sequenced in a study of T cells after yellow fever vaccination. MiXCR, run by TCRdb on the 5' RACE reads, gives a single entry per CDR3 protein. The data show under 90,000 distinct CDR3 sequences, over 6% seen once. This sample comprised CD8+ T cells sorted from PBMCs, obtained about 49 days after the first yellow fever vaccination. Receptor source: a man aged 18 to 30 who received the YFV17D yellow fever vaccine.

In this sample, this clonotype turned up many times. The V gene is TRBV7-9, the J gene TRBJ1-2, with 8 bases matching TRBD1. CDR3 size: 16 residues. Trimming removed 5 bases from V and 5 bases from J; junction bases left unmatched: 13. Germline CDR1 is SEHNR and CDR2 is FQNEAQ (reference sequence). The CDR3 is CASSRRPGQVQYGYTF. CDR3 nucleotide sequence: TGTGCCAGCAGCCGCCGGCCGGGACAGGTACAATATGGCTACACCTTC.

This clonotype was observed many times. The rearrangement uses TRBV5-1 and TRBJ2-1; 8 positions match TRBD2. From germline, CDR1 is SGHRS and CDR2 YFSETQ. V trimming: 2 bases; J trimming: 7 bases; junction bases outside the gene matches: 5. CDR3 size: 14 residues. CDR3 sequence (DNA): TGCGCCAGCAGCTTCGGGGGGGCGATAAATGAGCAGTTCTTC. Amino acids: CASSFGGAINEQFF.

The rearrangement joins TRBV20-1 to TRBJ1-1; D ambiguous. This CDR3 is built from 14 residues. V was trimmed by 6 bases and J by 5 bases, leaving 19 bases between them. Looked up from germline, CDR1 is DFQATT and CDR2 is SNEGSKA (reference sequence). This CDR3 reads CSAPRTEIGTEAFF. CDR3 nucleotides: TGCAGTGCCCCAAGGACCGAAATCGGTACTGAAGCTTTCTTT.

This clonotype was counted many times. This chain links TRBV9 with TRBJ2-3; 13 bases map to TRBD2. The CDR3 sequence is 17 residues long. Germline values: CDR1 SGDLS, CDR2 YYNGEE. Trimming at V came to 3 bases and at J to 2 bases, leaving 6 bases not matched to a gene. Here the CDR3 DNA reads TGTGCCAGCAGCGCAGGGACTAGCGGGGCCAACACAGATACGCAGTATTTT. Protein: CASSAGTSGANTDTQYF.

This clonotype was observed a handful of times. This CDR3 is CASSLRLVAQETQYF. The CDR3 DNA is TGTGCCAGCAGCTTAAGGCTAGTCGCTCAAGAGACCCAGTACTTC. This chain uses TRBV11-2 with TRBJ2-5; D is undetermined. The CDR3 sequence is 15 residues long. V was pared by 2 bases and J by 2 bases, with 12 bases between. Germline CDR1 is SGHAT and CDR2 is FQNNGV.

The CDR3 reads CAAGLSTYEQYF. The DNA of the CDR3 is TGTGCCGCCGGCTTAAGCACCTACGAGCAGTACTTC. This chain connects TRBV6-5 to TRBJ2-7; no clear D. CDR3 length: 12 residues. The germline CDR1 and CDR2 sequences are MNHEY and SVGAGI. With 11 bases removed from V and 2 bases from J, the gap between germline ends came to 13 bases.

This clonotype appeared a few times. This rearrangement joins TRBV6-2 or TRBV6-3 to TRBJ2-1, with D perhaps TRBD1 (5 bases). CDR3 length: 16 residues. Per the germline V gene, CDR1 is MNHEY and CDR2 is SVGEGT. The germline V and J ends were trimmed by 4 bases and 8 bases, with 21 bases remaining between them. The CDR3 region has the DNA TGTGCCAGCAGTTTAGTTGGTACTGGGGCTATTTATGAGCAGTTCTTC. Amino acid sequence: CASSLVGTGAIYEQFF.

This clonotype was recorded many times. The chain carries TRBV6-6 and TRBJ2-2, with D unclear. The germline V gene encodes CDR1 MNHNY and CDR2 SVGAGI (reference sequence). CDR3 length: 13 amino acids. V lost 1 base and J 7 bases, leaving 7 bases between the germline ends. Here the CDR3 reads CASSYFSSGELFF. The CDR3 DNA follows: TGTGCCAGCAGTTACTTCAGTAGCGGGGAGCTGTTTTTT.

This clonotype was observed a few times. J is TRBJ1-2 and V is TRBV25-1; D unresolved. The CDR3 has 12 residues. CDR1 MGHDK and CDR2 SYGVNS come from the germline V gene. With 3 bases removed from V and 5 bases from J, the gap between germline ends came to 7 bases. CDR3 amino acids: CASSEDHYGYTF. For the CDR3, the DNA is TGTGCCAGCAGTGAGGATCATTATGGCTACACCTTC.

In this sample, this clonotype turned up many times. The V gene is TRBV14, the J gene TRBJ2-1; the D is unclear. The ends were cut back, 1 base at V and 4 bases at J, with 11 bases in the middle. The V gene's germline CDR1 is SGHDN and CDR2 FVKESK. This CDR3 is 15 amino acids long. CDR3 sequence (DNA): TGTGCCAGCAGCCAAGCGGCAGCTCCTTACAATGAGCAGTTCTTC. Its translation is CASSQAAAPYNEQFF.

As regards this clonotype: A much bigger clone sits one base away, suggesting this may be a read error. The V and J genes are TRBV6-5 and TRBJ1-1; a possible D gene is TRBD1 (5 bases). V was clipped by 0 bases and J by 5 bases, with 13 bases between them. This CDR3 spans 15 amino acids. CDR1 and CDR2 from the germline V gene are MNHEY and SVGAGI. Here the CDR3 reads CASSYSGEGKTEAFF. In DNA form, the CDR3 reads TGTGCCAGCAGTTACTCGGGGGAAGGGAAAACTGAAGCTTTCTTT.

The table lists this clonotype with many counts. V and J are TRBV28 and TRBJ2-2; D call uncertain. From germline, CDR1 is MDHEN and CDR2 SYDVKM. Trimming cost V 2 bases and J 2 bases, with 3 bases left between them. The CDR3 contains 13 residues. CDR3 region: CASSLLNTGELFF. The CDR3 bases are TGTGCCAGCAGTTTACTTAACACCGGGGAGCTGTTTTTT.

This rearrangement joins TRBV12-3 or TRBV12-4 to TRBJ2-2, with 8 bases aligning to TRBD1. Unmatched junction bases numbered 7, after V lost 9 bases and J lost 7 bases. This CDR3 contains 13 residues. CDR3 loop: CASIQGVVGELFF. For the CDR3, the DNA is TGTGCCAGTATACAGGGGGTAGTCGGGGAGCTGTTTTTT.

In its sample, this clonotype was seen many times. The J gene is TRBJ1-1, the V gene TRBV9; tentatively, D is TRBD1 (6 bases). The CDR3 contains 15 residues. The germline CDR1 and CDR2 sequences are SGDLS and YYNGEE. Trimming pared 4 bases from V and 5 bases from J, leaving 18 bases between. This chain's CDR3 is CASSPTRGALTEAFF. The DNA of the CDR3 is TGTGCCAGCAGCCCAACAAGGGGGGCCCTTACTGAAGCTTTCTTT.

In its sample, this clonotype was seen many times. The chain has TRBV20-1 and TRBJ2-7; 9 positions agree with TRBD1. J was trimmed by 6 bases and V by 5 bases; bases with no gene match: 8. The CDR3 is 13 residues long. The germline gives CDR1 DFQATT, CDR2 SNEGSKA (reference sequence). As DNA, the CDR3 is TGCAGTGCTCGGGACAGGGAGTGGGCCGAGCAGTACGTC. Translating gives CSARDREWAEQYV.

This clonotype was seen repeatedly, ten times or more. The chain carries TRBV6-2 or TRBV6-3 and TRBJ1-5, with D perhaps TRBD1 (6 bases). Deletions cut 5 bases from V and 3 bases from J, with 20 bases between. The CDR3 runs 17 residues. The germline CDR1 and CDR2 sequences are MNHEY and SVGEGT. This CDR3 is CASSTNREQRYNQPQHF. In DNA, the CDR3 is TGTGCCAGCAGTACCAACAGGGAGCAACGGTACAATCAGCCCCAGCATTTT.

Remarks on this clonotype: This may stem from a read error, because a much larger clone lies one nucleotide away. The genes are TRBV9 and TRBJ2-1; 11 bases fit TRBD2. Germline V gene sequence: CDR1 SGDLS, CDR2 YYNGEE. This CDR3 contains 14 residues. The CDR3 bases are TGTGCCAGCAGCTTAGCGGGGGGGCGAAATGAGCGGTTCTTC. Its protein is CASSLAGGRNERFF.

This clonotype was observed a few times. The genes are TRBV7-9 and TRBJ1-2; no reliable D call. CDR1 and CDR2 (germline): SEHNR, FQNEAQ (reference sequence). Trimming took off 2 bases at V and 2 bases at J, with 6 bases between the two ends. The CDR3 has 13 residues. For the CDR3, the DNA is TGTGCCAGCAGCTTACACGGCAACTATGGCTACACCTTC. Protein product: CASSLHGNYGYTF.

The sample holds many counts of this clonotype. The chain joins TRBV7-3 to TRBJ1-1; D is undetermined. V was pared by 3 bases and J by 6 bases, with 14 bases between. Germline CDR1 is SGHTA and CDR2 is FQGTGA. This CDR3 region has 14 residues. The CDR3 spells CASSLNSGESEAFF. CDR3 in DNA: TGTGCCAGCAGCTTGAACAGCGGGGAGTCTGAAGCTTTCTTT.

This clonotype was counted only a few times. The V call is TRBV27, the J call TRBJ2-7; 16 positions agree with TRBD2. With 5 bases clipped from V and 11 bases from J, the junction kept 9 bases outside the gene matches. Germline CDR1 MNHEY, CDR2 SMNVEV (reference sequence). This CDR3 has 15 residues. The CDR3 spells CASSHPGLAGGQEYF. The CDR3 DNA follows: TGTGCCAGCAGTCACCCGGGACTAGCGGGGGGGCAGGAGTACTTC.

This clonotype was observed many times. The rearrangement uses TRBV4-1 and TRBJ2-1; no clear D. The germline V gene encodes CDR1 MGHRA and CDR2 YSYEKL. The CDR3 consists of 13 residues. Trimming stripped 1 base from V and 8 bases from J, with 9 bases between. CDR3 protein: CASSQAVTYEQFF. The CDR3 DNA reads TGCGCCAGCAGCCAAGCTGTGACCTATGAGCAGTTCTTC.

In its sample, this clonotype was seen many times. The CDR3: CASSPRLLIGSNQPQHF. As DNA, the CDR3 is TGTGCCAGCAGTCCTAGGTTACTTATTGGAAGCAATCAGCCCCAGCATTTT. V and J are TRBV12-3 or TRBV12-4 and TRBJ1-5; D uncertain. The CDR3 sequence is 17 residues long. Trimming cost V 5 bases and J 1 base, with 18 bases left between them.

This clonotype appeared a few times. The V gene is TRBV29-1, the J gene TRBJ2-5, with 13 nucleotides matching TRBD2. This CDR3 has 17 amino acids. Trimming at V came to 3 bases and at J to 10 bases, leaving 17 bases not matched to a gene. Germline CDR1 and CDR2: SQVTM and ANQGSEA. CDR3 nucleotide sequence: TGCAGCGTTGATCTGGGTGGACTAGCGGGGGCCACGGGGTACCAGTACTTC. This codes for CSVDLGGLAGATGYQYF.

This clonotype has at least ten counts. V is TRBV6-5 and J is TRBJ1-4, with a possible D match to TRBD1 (6 bases). V gave up 2 bases and J gave up 3 bases, with 10 bases separating them. Germline V gene data show CDR1 as MNHEY and CDR2 as SVGAGI. The CDR3 is 15 residues long. The CDR3 sequence is CASSYLTGSNEKLFF. CDR3 in DNA: TGTGCCAGCAGTTACCTTACAGGGTCTAATGAAAAACTGTTTTTT.

The rearrangement links TRBV24-1 to TRBJ2-3, with D uncertain. Germline values: CDR1 KGHDR, CDR2 SFDVKD. Trimming removed 1 base from V and 0 bases from J, with 4 bases in between. This CDR3 region has 14 residues. The CDR3 loop reads CATSDFDSTDTQYF. CDR3 coding DNA: TGTGCCACCAGTGATTTTGACAGCACAGATACGCAGTATTTT.

This clonotype has only a few counts. The chain joins TRBV4-1 to TRBJ2-5, with TRBD2 identical over 8 bases. Germline CDR1 is MGHRA and CDR2 is YSYEKL. V gave up 5 bases and J gave up 4 bases; unmatched junction bases: 9. The CDR3 length is 15 residues. The CDR3 bases are TGCGCCAGCAGCGCGCTACTAGCGGAGCCAGAGACCCAGTACTTC. This codes for CASSALLAEPETQYF.

The V and J genes are TRBV15 and TRBJ2-7, with 8 positions matching TRBD1. The trim removed 5 bases at V and 2 bases at J, leaving 5 bases unmatched. CDR3 length: 14 amino acids. The germline CDR1 and CDR2 sequences are LNHNV and YYDKDF (reference sequence). The CDR3 nucleotides read TGTGCCACCAGCGGAGGACAGGGCCCCTACGAGCAGTACTTC. Protein product: CATSGGQGPYEQYF.

This chain joins TRBV20-1 and TRBJ2-5; perhaps TRBD2 as D (7 bases). Trimming pared 5 bases from V and 5 bases from J, leaving 18 bases between. The CDR3 extends over 14 amino acids. The germline V gene has CDR1 DFQATT and CDR2 SNEGSKA (reference sequence). CDR3 in amino acids: CSAFGRGLGETQYF. The CDR3 DNA reads as TGCAGTGCTTTTGGGCGGGGGCTTGGGGAGACCCAGTACTTC.

This clonotype was found a few times. The chain uses TRBV9 and TRBJ1-6; 7 nucleotides agree with TRBD1. CDR3 length: 14 amino acids. V was pared by 3 bases and J by 6 bases, with 3 bases of the junction left unmatched. The germline gives CDR1 SGDLS, CDR2 YYNGEE. CDR3 residues: CASSDGQANSPLHF. As DNA, the CDR3 is TGTGCCAGCAGCGACGGACAGGCTAATTCACCCCTCCACTTT.

This clonotype was counted only a few times. This chain uses TRBV9 with TRBJ1-2; D might be TRBD1 (6 bases). From germline, CDR1 is SGDLS and CDR2 YYNGEE. CDR3 length: 14 amino acids. V was clipped by 4 bases and J by 3 bases, with 13 bases between them. In DNA form, the CDR3 reads TGTGCCAGCAGCCTAGGGGGGGGCGACTATGGCTACACCTTC. It translates to CASSLGGGDYGYTF.